This T cell receptor (beta chain) is drawn from a study of a mutant IDH1 vaccine in newly diagnosed glioma. Study details: Vaccination followed radiotherapy alone by 4-6 weeks, or accompanied temozolomide cycles. Previous care, which was radiotherapy, temozolomide, or both, most often involved both.

Libraries were prepared by immunoSEQ multiplex PCR; TCRdb keeps only in-frame clonotypes and omits some of them. The data show 25,000 to 30,000 clones, 70% to 90% seen once. Germline V gene sequence: CDR1 SGHTA, CDR2 FQGNSA. The CDR3 has 15 amino acids. The V end was cut by 1 base, the J end by 1 base, with 11 bases between. Details on this clone: Its specificity is not known.

Described time point: week 5, during vaccination. What each vaccine dose contained was 300 ug of mutant IDH1 20-mer peptide, accompanied by topical imiquimod. This chain uses TRBV7-2 with TRBJ2-7; D perhaps matches TRBD2 (6 bases). This receptor was identified in a young man with glioma. The sample consisted of PBMCs, taken from a glioma patient whose treatment included an IDH1 peptide vaccine. The CDR3 loop is CASSLDGGASYEQYF. In DNA, the CDR3 is TGTGCCAGCAGCTTAGACGGAGGGGCTTCCTACGAGCAGTACTTC.